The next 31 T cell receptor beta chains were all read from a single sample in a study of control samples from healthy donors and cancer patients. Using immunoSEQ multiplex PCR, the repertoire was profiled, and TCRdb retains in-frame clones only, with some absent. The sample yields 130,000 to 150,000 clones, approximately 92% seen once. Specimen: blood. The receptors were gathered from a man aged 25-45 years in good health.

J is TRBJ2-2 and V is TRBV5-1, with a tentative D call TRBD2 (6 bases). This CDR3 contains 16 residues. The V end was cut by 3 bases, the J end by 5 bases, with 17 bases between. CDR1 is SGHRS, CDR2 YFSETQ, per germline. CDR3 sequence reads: CASSSGLLPQTGELFF. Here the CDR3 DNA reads TGCGCCAGCAGCTCGGGACTCCTGCCCCAGACCGGGGAGCTGTTTTTT.

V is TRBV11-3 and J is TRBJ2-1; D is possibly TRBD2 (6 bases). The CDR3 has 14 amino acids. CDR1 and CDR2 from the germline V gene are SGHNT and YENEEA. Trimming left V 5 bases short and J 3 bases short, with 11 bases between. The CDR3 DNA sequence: TGTGCCAGCAGCGTTAGCGGATTCTACAATGAGCAGTTCTTC. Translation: CASSVSGFYNEQFF.

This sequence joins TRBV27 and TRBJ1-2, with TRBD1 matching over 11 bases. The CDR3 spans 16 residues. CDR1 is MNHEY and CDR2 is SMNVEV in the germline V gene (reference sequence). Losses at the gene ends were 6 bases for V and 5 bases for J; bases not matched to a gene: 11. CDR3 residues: CASRYKGQGAGYGYTF. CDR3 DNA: TGTGCCAGCAGATATAAAGGACAGGGGGCTGGTTATGGCTACACCTTC.

The CDR3 DNA is TGTGCCAGCAGTTACCGGGACAGGAACTATGGCTACACCTTC. It translates to CASSYRDRNYGYTF. V gene TRBV27 combines with J gene TRBJ1-2, with 8 bases lining up with TRBD1. J was trimmed by 2 bases and V by 4 bases; bases with no gene match: 3. Germline CDR1 is MNHEY and CDR2 is SMNVEV (reference sequence). CDR3 length equals 14 residues.

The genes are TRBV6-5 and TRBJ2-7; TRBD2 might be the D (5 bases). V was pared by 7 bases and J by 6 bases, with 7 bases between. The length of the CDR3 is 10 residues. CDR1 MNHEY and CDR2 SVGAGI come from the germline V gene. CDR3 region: CASIEGEQYF. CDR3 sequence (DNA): TGTGCCAGCATAGAGGGCGAGCAGTACTTC.

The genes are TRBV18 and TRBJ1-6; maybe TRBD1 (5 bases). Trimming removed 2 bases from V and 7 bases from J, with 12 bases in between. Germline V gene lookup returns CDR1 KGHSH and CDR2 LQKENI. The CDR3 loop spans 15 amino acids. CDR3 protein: CASSPMGPRNSPLHF. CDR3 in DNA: TGTGCCAGCTCACCAATGGGACCGCGAAATTCACCCCTCCACTTT.

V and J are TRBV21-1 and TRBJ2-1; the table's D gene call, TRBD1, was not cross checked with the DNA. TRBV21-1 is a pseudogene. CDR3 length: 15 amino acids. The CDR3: CASSKVPQGVAEQFF. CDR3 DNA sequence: TGTGCCAGCAGCAAAGTTCCCCAGGGGGTTGCTGAGCAGTTCTTC.

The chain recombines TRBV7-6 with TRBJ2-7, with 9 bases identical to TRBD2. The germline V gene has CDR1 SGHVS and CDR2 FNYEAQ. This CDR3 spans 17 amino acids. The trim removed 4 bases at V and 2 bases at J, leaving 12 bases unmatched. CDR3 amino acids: CASSSESGLAFPYEQYF. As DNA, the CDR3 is TGTGCCAGCAGCTCCGAATCTGGACTAGCGTTCCCCTACGAGCAGTACTTC.

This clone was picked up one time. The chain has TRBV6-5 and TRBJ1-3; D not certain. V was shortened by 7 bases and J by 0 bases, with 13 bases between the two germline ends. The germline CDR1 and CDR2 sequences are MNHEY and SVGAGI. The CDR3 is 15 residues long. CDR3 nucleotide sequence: TGTGCCAGCAAAACCGACGGCAGCTCTGGAAACACCATATATTTT. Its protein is CASKTDGSSGNTIYF.

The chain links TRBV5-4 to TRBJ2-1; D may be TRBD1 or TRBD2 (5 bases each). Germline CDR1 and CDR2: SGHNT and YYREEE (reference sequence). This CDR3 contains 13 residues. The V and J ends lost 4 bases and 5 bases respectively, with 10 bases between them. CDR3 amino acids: CASSKGTDNEQFF. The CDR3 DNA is TGTGCCAGCAGCAAAGGGACCGACAATGAGCAGTTCTTC.

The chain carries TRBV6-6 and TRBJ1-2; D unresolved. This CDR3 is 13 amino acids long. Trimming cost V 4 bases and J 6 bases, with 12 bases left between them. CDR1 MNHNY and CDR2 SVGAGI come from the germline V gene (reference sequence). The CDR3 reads CASSFGKVHGYTF. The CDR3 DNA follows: TGTGCCAGCAGTTTCGGGAAGGTACATGGCTACACCTTC.

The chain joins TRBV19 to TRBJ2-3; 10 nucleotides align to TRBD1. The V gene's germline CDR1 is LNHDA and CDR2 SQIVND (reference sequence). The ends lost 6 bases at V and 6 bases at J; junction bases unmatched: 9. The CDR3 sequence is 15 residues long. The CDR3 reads CASRPRTGGKDTQYF. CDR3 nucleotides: TGTGCCAGTAGACCAAGGACAGGGGGGAAGGATACGCAGTATTTT. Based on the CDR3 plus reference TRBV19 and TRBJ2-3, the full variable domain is DGGITQSPKYLFRKEGQNVTLSCEQNLNHDAMYWYRQDPGQGLRLIYYSQIVNDFQKGDIAEGYSVSREKKESFPLTVTSAQKNPTAFYLCASRPRTGGKDTQYFGPGTRLTVL.

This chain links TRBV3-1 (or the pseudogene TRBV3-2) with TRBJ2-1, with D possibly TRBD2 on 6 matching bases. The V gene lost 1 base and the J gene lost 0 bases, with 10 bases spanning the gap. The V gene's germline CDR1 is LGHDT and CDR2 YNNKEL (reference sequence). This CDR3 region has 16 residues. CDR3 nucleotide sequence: TGTGCCAGCAGCCAAGCTGGGGGGAGCTCCTACAATGAGCAGTTCTTC. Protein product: CASSQAGGSSYNEQFF.

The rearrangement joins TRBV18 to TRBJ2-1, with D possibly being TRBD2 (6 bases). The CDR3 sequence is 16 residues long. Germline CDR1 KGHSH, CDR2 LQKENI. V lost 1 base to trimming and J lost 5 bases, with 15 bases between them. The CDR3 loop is CASSPRRGGLHNEQFF. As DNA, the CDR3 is TGTGCCAGCTCACCACGGCGGGGAGGACTCCACAATGAGCAGTTCTTC.

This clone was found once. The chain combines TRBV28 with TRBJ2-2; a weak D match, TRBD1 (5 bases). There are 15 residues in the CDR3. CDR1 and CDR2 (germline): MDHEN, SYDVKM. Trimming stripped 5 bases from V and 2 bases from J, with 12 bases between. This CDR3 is CASSTLGHNTGELFF. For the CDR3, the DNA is TGTGCCAGCAGTACTCTTGGACACAACACCGGGGAGCTGTTTTTT. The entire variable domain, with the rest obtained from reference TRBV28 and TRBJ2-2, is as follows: DVKVTQSSRYLVKRTGEKVFLECVQDMDHENMFWYRQDPGLGLRLIYFSYDVKMKEKGDIPEGYSVSREKKERFSLILESASTNQTSMYLCASSTLGHNTGELFFGEGSRLTVL.

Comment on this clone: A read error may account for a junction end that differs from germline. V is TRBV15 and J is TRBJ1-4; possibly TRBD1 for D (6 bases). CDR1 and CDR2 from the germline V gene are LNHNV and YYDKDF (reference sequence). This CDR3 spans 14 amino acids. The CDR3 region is CTTSRTGLGEKLFF. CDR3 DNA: TGTACCACCAGCAGAACAGGGCTGGGTGAAAAACTGTTTTTT.

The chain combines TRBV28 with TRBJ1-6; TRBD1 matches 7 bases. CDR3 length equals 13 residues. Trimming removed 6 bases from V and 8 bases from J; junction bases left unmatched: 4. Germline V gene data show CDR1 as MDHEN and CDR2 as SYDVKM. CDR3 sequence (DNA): TGTGCCAGCAGATTACAGGGGTATTCACCCCTCCACTTT. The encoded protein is CASRLQGYSPLHF. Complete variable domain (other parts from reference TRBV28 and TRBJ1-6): DVKVTQSSRYLVKRTGEKVFLECVQDMDHENMFWYRQDPGLGLRLIYFSYDVKMKEKGDIPEGYSVSREKKERFSLILESASTNQTSMYLCASRLQGYSPLHFGNGTRLTVT.

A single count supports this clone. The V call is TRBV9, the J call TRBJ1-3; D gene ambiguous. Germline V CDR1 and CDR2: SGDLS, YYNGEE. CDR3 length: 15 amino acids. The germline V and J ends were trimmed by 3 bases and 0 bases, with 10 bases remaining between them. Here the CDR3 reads CASSADGDSGNTIYF. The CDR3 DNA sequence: TGTGCCAGCAGCGCCGACGGCGACTCTGGAAACACCATATATTTT.

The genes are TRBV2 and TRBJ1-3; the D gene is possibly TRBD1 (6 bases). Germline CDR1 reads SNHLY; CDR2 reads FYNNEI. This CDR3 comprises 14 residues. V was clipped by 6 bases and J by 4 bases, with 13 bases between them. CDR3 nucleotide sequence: TGTGCCAGCAGAACAGGGTTTTCGGGAAACACCATATATTTT. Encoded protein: CASRTGFSGNTIYF.

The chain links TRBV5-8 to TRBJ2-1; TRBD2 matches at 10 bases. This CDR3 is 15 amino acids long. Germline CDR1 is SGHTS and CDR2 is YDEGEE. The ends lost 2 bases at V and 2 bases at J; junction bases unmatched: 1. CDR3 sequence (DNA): TGTGCCAGCAGCTTACTAGCGGGACCCTACAATGAGCAGTTCTTC. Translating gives CASSLLAGPYNEQFF.

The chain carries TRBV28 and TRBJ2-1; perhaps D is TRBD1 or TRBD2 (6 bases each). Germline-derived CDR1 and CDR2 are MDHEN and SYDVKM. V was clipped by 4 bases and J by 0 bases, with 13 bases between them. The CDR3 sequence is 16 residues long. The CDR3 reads CASSSPGASSYNEQFF. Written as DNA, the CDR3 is TGTGCCAGCAGTTCCCCGGGGGCTAGCTCCTACAATGAGCAGTTCTTC.

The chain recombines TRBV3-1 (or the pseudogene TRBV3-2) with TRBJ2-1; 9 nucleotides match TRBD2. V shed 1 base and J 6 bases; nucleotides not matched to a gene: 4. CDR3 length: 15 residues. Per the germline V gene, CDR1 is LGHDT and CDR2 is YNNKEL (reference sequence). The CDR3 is CASSQGLAGLNEQFF. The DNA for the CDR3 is TGTGCCAGCAGCCAAGGGCTAGCGGGACTCAATGAGCAGTTCTTC.

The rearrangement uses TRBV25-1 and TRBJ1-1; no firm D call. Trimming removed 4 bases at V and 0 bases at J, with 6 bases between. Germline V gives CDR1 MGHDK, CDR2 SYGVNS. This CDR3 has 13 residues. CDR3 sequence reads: CASSGTVNTEAFF. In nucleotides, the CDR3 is TGTGCCAGCAGTGGGACGGTGAACACTGAAGCTTTCTTT.

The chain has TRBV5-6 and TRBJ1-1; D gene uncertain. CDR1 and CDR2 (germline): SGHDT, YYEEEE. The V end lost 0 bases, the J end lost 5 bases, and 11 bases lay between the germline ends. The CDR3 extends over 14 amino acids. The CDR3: CASSLGGSRTEAFF. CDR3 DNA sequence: TGTGCCAGCAGCTTGGGTGGTTCCCGTACTGAAGCTTTCTTT.

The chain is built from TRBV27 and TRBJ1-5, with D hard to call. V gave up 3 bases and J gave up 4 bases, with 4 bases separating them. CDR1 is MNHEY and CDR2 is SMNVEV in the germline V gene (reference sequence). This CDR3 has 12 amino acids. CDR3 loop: CASSFFNQPQHF. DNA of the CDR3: TGTGCCAGCAGTTTCTTTAATCAGCCCCAGCATTTT.

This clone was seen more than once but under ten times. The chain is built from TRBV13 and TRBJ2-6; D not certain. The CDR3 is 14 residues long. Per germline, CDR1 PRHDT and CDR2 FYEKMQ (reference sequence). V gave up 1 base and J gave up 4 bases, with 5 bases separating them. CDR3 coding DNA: TGTGCCAGCAGCTTAGTGGCAGGGGCCAACGTCCTGACTTTC. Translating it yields CASSLVAGANVLTF.

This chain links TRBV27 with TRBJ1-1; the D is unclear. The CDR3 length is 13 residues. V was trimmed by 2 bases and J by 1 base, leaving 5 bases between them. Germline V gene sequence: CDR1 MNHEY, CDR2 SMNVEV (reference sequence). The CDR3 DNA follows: TGTGCCAGCAGTTTAAGGCCGAACACTGAAGCTTTCTTT. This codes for CASSLRPNTEAFF.

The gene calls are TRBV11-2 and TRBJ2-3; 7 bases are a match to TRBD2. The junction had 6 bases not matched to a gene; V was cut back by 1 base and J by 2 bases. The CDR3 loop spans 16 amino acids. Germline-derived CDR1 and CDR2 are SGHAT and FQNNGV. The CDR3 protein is CASSLVFGRVTDTQYF. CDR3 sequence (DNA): TGTGCCAGCAGCTTAGTATTTGGGAGGGTCACAGATACGCAGTATTTT. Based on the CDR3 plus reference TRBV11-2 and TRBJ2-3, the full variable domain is EAGVAQSPRYKIIEKRQSVAFWCNPISGHATLYWYQQILGQGPKLLIQFQNNGVVDDSQLPKDRFSAERLKGVDSTLKIQPAKLEDSAVYLCASSLVFGRVTDTQYFGPGTRLTVL.

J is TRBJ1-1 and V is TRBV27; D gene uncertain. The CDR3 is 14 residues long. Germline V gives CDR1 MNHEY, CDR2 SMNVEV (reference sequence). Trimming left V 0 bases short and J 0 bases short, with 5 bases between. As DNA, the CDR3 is TGTGCCAGCAGTTTATCGATCATGAACACTGAAGCTTTCTTT. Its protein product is CASSLSIMNTEAFF.

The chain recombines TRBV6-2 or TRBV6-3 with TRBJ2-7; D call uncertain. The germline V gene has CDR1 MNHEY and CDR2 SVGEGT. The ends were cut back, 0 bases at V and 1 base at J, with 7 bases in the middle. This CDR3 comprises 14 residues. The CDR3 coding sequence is TGTGCCAGCAGTTACTCCGACTCTTCCTACGAGCAGTACTTC. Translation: CASSYSDSSYEQYF.

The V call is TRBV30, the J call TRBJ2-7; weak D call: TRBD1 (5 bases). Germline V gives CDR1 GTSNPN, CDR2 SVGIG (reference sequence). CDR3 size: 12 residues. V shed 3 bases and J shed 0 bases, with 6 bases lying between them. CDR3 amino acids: CAWRTASYEQYF. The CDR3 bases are TGTGCCTGGAGGACAGCCTCCTACGAGCAGTACTTC.